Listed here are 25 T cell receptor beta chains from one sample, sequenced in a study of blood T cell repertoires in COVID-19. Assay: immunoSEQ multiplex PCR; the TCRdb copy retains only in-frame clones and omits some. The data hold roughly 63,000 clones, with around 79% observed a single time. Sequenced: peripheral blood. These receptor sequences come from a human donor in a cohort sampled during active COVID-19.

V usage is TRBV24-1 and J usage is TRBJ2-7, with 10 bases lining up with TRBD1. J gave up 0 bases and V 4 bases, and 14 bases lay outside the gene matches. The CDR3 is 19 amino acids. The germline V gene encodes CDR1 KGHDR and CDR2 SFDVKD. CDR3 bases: TGTGCCACCAGTGAAAGCCTGGGACAGGGGTTTTCTCCCTCCTACGAGCAGTACTTC. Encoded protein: CATSESLGQGFSPSYEQYF.

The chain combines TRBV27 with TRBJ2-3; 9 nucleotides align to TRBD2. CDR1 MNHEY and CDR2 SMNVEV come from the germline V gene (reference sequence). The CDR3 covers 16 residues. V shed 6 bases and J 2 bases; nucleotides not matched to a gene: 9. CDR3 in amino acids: CASRFTRTSVTDTQYF. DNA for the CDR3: TGTGCCAGCAGATTCACTCGGACTAGCGTCACAGATACGCAGTATTTT.

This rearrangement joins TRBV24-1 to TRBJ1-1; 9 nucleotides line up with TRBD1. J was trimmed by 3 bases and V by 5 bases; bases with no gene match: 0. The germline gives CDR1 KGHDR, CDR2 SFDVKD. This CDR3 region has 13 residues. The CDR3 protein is CATSGTGDTEAFF. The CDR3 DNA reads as TGTGCCACCAGTGGGACAGGGGACACTGAAGCTTTCTTT.

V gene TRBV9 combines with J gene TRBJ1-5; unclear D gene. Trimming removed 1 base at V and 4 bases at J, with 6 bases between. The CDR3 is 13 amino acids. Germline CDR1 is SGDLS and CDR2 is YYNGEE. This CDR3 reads CASSVTGNQPQHF. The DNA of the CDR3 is TGTGCCAGCAGCGTAACGGGAAATCAGCCCCAGCATTTT.

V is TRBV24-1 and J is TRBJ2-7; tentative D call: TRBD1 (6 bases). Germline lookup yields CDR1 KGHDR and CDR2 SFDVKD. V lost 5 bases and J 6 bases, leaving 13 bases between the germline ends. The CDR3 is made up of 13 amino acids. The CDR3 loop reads CATSGSGEREQYF. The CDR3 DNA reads TGTGCCACCAGTGGCTCAGGGGAACGCGAGCAGTACTTC.

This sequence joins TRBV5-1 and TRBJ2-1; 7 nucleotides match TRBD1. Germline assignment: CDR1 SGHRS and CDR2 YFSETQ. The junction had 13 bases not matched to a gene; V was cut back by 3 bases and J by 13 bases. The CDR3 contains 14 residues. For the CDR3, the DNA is TGCGCCAGCAGCTATACTGAGGGACAGACTAAACAGTTCTTC. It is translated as CASSYTEGQTKQFF.

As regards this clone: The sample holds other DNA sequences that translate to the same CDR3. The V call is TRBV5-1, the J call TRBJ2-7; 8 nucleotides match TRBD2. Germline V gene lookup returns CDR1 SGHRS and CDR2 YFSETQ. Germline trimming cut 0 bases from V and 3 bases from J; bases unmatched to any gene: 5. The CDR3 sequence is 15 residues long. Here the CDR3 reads CASSLAGTSGYEQYF. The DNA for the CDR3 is TGCGCCAGCAGCTTGGCCGGGACTAGTGGCTACGAGCAGTACTTC. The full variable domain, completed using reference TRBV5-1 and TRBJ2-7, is KAGVTQTPRYLIKTRGQQVTLSCSPISGHRSVSWYQQTPGQGLQFLFEYFSETQRNKGNFPGRFSGRQFSNSRSEMNVSTLELGDSALYLCASSLAGTSGYEQYFGPGTRLTVT.

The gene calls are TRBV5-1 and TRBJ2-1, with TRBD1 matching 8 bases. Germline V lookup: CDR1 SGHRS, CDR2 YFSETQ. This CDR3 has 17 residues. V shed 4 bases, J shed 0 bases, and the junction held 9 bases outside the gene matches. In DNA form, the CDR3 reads TGCGCCAGCAGCCCCCAGGGGGCAGGGAGCTCCTACAATGAGCAGTTCTTC. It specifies CASSPQGAGSSYNEQFF.

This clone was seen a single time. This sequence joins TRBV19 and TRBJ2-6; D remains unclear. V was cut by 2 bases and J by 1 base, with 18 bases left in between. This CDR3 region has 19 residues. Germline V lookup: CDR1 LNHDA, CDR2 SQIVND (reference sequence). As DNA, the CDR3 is TGTGCCAGTAGTATAAGTAGTTTGGCTAGGTTGTCTGGGGCCAACGTCCTGACTTTC. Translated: CASSISSLARLSGANVLTF.

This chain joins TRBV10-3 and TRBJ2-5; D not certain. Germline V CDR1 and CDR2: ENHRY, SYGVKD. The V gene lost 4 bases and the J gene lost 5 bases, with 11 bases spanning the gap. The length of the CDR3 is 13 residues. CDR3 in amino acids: CAISGQVSETQYF. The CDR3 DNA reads TGTGCCATCAGTGGTCAGGTCTCGGAGACCCAGTACTTC.

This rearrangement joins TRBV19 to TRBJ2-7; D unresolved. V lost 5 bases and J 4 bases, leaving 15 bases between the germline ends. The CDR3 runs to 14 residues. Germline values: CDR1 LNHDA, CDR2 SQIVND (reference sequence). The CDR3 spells CASSSALLFYEQYF. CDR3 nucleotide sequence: TGTGCCAGTAGTTCCGCATTACTGTTTTACGAGCAGTACTTC.

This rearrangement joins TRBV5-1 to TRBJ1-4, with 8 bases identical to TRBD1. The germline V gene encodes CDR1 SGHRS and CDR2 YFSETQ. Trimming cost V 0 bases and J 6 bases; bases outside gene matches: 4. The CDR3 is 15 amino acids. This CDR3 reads CASSLGSGGYEKLFF. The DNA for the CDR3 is TGCGCCAGCAGCTTGGGGTCAGGGGGCTATGAAAAACTGTTTTTT.

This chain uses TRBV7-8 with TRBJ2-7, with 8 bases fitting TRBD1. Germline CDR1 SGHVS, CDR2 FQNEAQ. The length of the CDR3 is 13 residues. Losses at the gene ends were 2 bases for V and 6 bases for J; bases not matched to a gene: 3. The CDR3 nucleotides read TGTGCCAGCAGCTTATCCAGGGGGCTCGAGCAGTACTTC. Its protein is CASSLSRGLEQYF.

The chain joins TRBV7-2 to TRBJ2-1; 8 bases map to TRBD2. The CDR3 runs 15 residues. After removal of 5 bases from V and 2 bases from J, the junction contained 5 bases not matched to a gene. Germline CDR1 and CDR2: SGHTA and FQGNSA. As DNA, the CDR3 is TGTGCCAGCAGCCCGGGGGGGCTGGCCTACAATGAGCAGTTCTTC. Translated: CASSPGGLAYNEQFF. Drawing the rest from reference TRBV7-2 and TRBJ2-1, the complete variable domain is GAGVSQSPSNKVTEKGKDVELRCDPISGHTALYWYRQSLGQGLEFLIYFQGNSAPDKSGLPSDRFSAERTGGSVSTLTIQRTQQEDSAVYLCASSPGGLAYNEQFFGPGTRLTVL.

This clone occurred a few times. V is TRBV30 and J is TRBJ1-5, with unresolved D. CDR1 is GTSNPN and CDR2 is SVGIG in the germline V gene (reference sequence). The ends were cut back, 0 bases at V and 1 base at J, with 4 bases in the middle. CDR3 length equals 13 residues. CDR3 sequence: CAWSVQSNQPQHF. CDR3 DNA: TGTGCCTGGAGTGTACAGAGCAATCAGCCCCAGCATTTT.

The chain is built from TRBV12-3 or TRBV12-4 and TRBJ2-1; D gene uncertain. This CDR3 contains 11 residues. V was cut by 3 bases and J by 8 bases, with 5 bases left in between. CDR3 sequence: CASSFLHEQFF. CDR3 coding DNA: TGTGCCAGCAGTTTTCTCCATGAGCAGTTCTTC.

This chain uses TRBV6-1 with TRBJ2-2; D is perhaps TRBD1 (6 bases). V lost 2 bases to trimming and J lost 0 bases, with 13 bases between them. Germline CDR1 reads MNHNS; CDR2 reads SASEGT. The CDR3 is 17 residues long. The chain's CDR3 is CASSENYGGPNTGELFF. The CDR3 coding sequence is TGTGCCAGCAGTGAAAATTATGGGGGCCCGAACACCGGGGAGCTGTTTTTT.

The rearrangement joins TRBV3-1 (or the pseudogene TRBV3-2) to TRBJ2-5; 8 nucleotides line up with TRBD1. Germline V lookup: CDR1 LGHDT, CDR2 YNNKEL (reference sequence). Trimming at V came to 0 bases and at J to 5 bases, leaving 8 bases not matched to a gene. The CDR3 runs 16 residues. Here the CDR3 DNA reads TGTGCCAGCAGCCAAGATCTCAGGGGGCGCTCCGAGACCCAGTACTTC. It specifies CASSQDLRGRSETQYF.

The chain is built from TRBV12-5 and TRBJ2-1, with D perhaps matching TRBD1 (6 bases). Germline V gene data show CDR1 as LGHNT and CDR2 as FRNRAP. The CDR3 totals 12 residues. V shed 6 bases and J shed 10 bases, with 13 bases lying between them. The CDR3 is CASGESGVEQFF. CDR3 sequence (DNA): TGTGCTAGTGGGGAATCAGGGGTCGAGCAGTTCTTC.

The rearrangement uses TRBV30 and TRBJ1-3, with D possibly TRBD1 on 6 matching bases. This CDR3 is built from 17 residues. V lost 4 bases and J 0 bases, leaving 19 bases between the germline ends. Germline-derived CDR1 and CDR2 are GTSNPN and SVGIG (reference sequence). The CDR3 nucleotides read TGTGCCTGGAAAACTGGCGGGGGCGCCAGCTCTGGAAACACCATATATTTT. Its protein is CAWKTGGGASSGNTIYF.

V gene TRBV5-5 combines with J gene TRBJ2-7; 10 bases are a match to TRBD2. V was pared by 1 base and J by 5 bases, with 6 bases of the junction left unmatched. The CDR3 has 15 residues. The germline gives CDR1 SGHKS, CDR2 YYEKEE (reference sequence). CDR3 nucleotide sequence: TGTGCCAGCAGCTTGAAAGCCCTAGCGGGAGACGAGCAGTACTTC. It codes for CASSLKALAGDEQYF.

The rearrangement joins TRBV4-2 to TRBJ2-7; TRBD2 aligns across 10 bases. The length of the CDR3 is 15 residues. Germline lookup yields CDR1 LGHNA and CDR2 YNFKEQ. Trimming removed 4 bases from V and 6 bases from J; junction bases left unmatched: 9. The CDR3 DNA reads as TGTGCCAGCAGCCCCGAAGGCCTAGCGGGAGTCGAGCAGTACTTC. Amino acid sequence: CASSPEGLAGVEQYF.

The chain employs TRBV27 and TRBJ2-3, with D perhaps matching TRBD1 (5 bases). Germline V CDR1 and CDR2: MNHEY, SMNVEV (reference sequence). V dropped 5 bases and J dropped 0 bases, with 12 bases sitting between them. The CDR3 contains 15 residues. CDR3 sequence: CASSLQDSSTDTQYF. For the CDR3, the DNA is TGTGCCAGCAGTCTACAAGACAGTAGCACAGATACGCAGTATTTT.

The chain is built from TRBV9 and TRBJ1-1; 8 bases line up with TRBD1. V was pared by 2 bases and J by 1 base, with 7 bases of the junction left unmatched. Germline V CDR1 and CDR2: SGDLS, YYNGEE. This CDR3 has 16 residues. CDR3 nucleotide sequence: TGTGCCAGCAGCGTTGGGACAGGCGTTACGAACACTGAAGCTTTCTTT. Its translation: CASSVGTGVTNTEAFF.

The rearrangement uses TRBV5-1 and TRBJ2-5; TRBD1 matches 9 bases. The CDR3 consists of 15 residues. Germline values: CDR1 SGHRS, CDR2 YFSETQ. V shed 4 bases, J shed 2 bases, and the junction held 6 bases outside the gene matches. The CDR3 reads CASSPGTGPQETQYF. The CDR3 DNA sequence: TGCGCCAGCAGCCCCGGGACAGGGCCTCAAGAGACCCAGTACTTC.